These T cell receptor beta chains were read from a single sample in a study of control samples from healthy donors and cancer patients. Libraries were prepared by immunoSEQ multiplex PCR; TCRdb keeps only in-frame clonotypes and omits some of them. The sample consists of some 140,000 clones, roughly 92% of them appearing once. The specimen was blood. These receptors came from a young man in good health. Both conserved end residues are part of each CDR3. The D gene is left open where the match is weak. Clone size is stated in some rows and not others, as once, few, many or a class when expanded.

v_gene: TRBV15
j_gene: TRBJ2-2
abundance: -
d_gene: -
CDR3nt: TGTGCCACCAGCAGAGATCGGGGGACCGGGGAGCTGTTTTTT
CDR3aa: CATSRDRGTGELFF

v_gene: TRBV7-2
j_gene: TRBJ1-1
abundance: -
d_gene: -
CDR3nt: TGTGCCAGCAGCTTAGTAACCGGGAACACTGAAGCTTTCTTT
CDR3aa: CASSLVTGNTEAFF

v_gene: TRBV25-1
j_gene: TRBJ2-2
abundance: -
d_gene: -
CDR3nt: TGTGCCAGCAGTGAATCCTACACCGGGGAGCTGTTTTTT
CDR3aa: CASSESYTGELFF

v_gene: TRBV29-1
j_gene: TRBJ1-2
abundance: -
d_gene: -
CDR3nt: TGCAGCGTTGAAGTCAGGCAGGGAGGATACTATGGCTACACCTTC
CDR3aa: CSVEVRQGGYYGYTF

v_gene: TRBV3-1/TRBV3-2
j_gene: TRBJ2-1
abundance: -
d_gene: TRBD1
CDR3nt: TGTGCCAGCAGCCGAGAGGGGGCAGGAGAGCAGTTCTTC
CDR3aa: CASSREGAGEQFF

v_gene: TRBV27
j_gene: TRBJ2-5
abundance: -
d_gene: TRBD1
CDR3nt: TGTGCCAGCAGTTTTGCCTTCCGGGACAGGGGGCTGAGAGAGACCCAGTACTTC
CDR3aa: CASSFAFRDRGLRETQYF

v_gene: TRBV18
j_gene: TRBJ1-1
abundance: -
d_gene: TRBD1
CDR3nt: TGTGCCAGCTCAAGGGACAGGGGGATCTCTTTCTTT
CDR3aa: CASSRDRGISFF

v_gene: TRBV5-1
j_gene: TRBJ2-1
abundance: -
d_gene: TRBD2
CDR3nt: TGCGCCAGCAGCTCAGCGGGAGGGCCCTCCAATGAGCAGTTCTTC
CDR3aa: CASSSAGGPSNEQFF

v_gene: TRBV2
j_gene: TRBJ1-1
abundance: -
d_gene: -
CDR3nt: TGTGCCAGCAGTGTATCGGTAAACACTGAAGCTTTCTTT
CDR3aa: CASSVSVNTEAFF

v_gene: TRBV12-3/TRBV12-4
j_gene: TRBJ1-5
abundance: -
d_gene: -
CDR3nt: TGTGCCAGCTCAAGGGGCTTTTATCAGCCCCAGCATTTT
CDR3aa: CASSRGFYQPQHF

v_gene: TRBV13
j_gene: TRBJ2-1
abundance: -
d_gene: -
CDR3nt: TGTGCCAGCGGCGTTGGATCCTACAATGAGCAGTTCTTC
CDR3aa: CASGVGSYNEQFF

v_gene: TRBV30
j_gene: TRBJ1-5
abundance: -
d_gene: -
CDR3nt: TGTGCCTGGGGTTCGGCCCATCAGCCCCAGCATTTT
CDR3aa: CAWGSAHQPQHF

v_gene: TRBV30
j_gene: TRBJ1-1
abundance: -
d_gene: -
CDR3nt: TGTGCCTATAATCGCATTGGGGGCGCGGATGAAGCTTTCTTT
CDR3aa: CAYNRIGGADEAFF

v_gene: TRBV5-6
j_gene: TRBJ1-5
abundance: -
d_gene: TRBD1
CDR3nt: TGTGCCAGCAGCTTGAGGGGACAGCTTCAGCCCCAGCATTTT
CDR3aa: CASSLRGQLQPQHF

v_gene: TRBV28
j_gene: TRBJ2-3
abundance: -
d_gene: TRBD2
CDR3nt: TGTGCCAGCAGTAAACTAGCGGGAGTGCAAGATACGCAGTATTTT
CDR3aa: CASSKLAGVQDTQYF

v_gene: TRBV12-3/TRBV12-4
j_gene: TRBJ1-2
abundance: -
d_gene: TRBD1
CDR3nt: TGTGCCAGCAGTAAAGACAGGGCCTATGGCTACACCTTC
CDR3aa: CASSKDRAYGYTF

v_gene: TRBV5-6
j_gene: TRBJ2-7
abundance: -
d_gene: -
CDR3nt: TGTGCCAGCAGCTTGGGAAGGAAGTACGAGCAGTACTTC
CDR3aa: CASSLGRKYEQYF

v_gene: TRBV30
j_gene: TRBJ1-1
abundance: -
d_gene: TRBD1
CDR3nt: TGTGCCTGGAGTGGAGGGGGCGGCACTGAAGCTTTCTTT
CDR3aa: CAWSGGGGTEAFF

v_gene: TRBV30
j_gene: TRBJ2-1
abundance: -
d_gene: -
CDR3nt: TGTGCCTGGAGTGTACTCCTCGAGCAGTTCTTC
CDR3aa: CAWSVLLEQFF

v_gene: TRBV28
j_gene: TRBJ2-7
abundance: -
d_gene: TRBD2
CDR3nt: TGTGCCAGCAGTCCCCCGAGGACTAGCGTCTACGAGCAGTACTTC
CDR3aa: CASSPPRTSVYEQYF

v_gene: TRBV9
j_gene: TRBJ2-7
abundance: -
d_gene: -
CDR3nt: TGTGCCAGCAGCGTAGAGGGACGGGAGCAGTACTTC
CDR3aa: CASSVEGREQYF

v_gene: TRBV28
j_gene: TRBJ1-1
abundance: -
d_gene: -
CDR3nt: TGTGCCAGCAGTGGGGGAGGATCTCTTTCTGAAGCTTTCTTT
CDR3aa: CASSGGGSLSEAFF

v_gene: TRBV9
j_gene: TRBJ1-2
abundance: -
d_gene: -
CDR3nt: TGTGCCAGCAGCGTAGATGGCAGTAACTATGGCTACACCTTC
CDR3aa: CASSVDGSNYGYTF

v_gene: TRBV25-1
j_gene: TRBJ1-3
abundance: once
d_gene: -
CDR3nt: TGTGCCAGCAGGGGAACTGGAAACACCATATATTTT
CDR3aa: CASRGTGNTIYF

v_gene: TRBV7-9
j_gene: TRBJ2-1
abundance: once
d_gene: -
CDR3nt: TGTGCCAGCAGTTCGGGTGGGTCCTACAATGAGCAGTTCTTC
CDR3aa: CASSSGGSYNEQFF

v_gene: TRBV25-1
j_gene: TRBJ1-1
abundance: few
d_gene: -
CDR3nt: TGTGCCAGCCTACAGGAAGGCGCTGAAGCTTTCTTT
CDR3aa: CASLQEGAEAFF

v_gene: TRBV2
j_gene: TRBJ1-1
abundance: -
d_gene: -
CDR3nt: TGTGCCAGCACCCCCCGGGGAAGCGACAGGCTTAACACTGAAGCTTTCTTT
CDR3aa: CASTPRGSDRLNTEAFF

v_gene: TRBV2
j_gene: TRBJ2-2
abundance: -
d_gene: -
CDR3nt: TGTGCCAGCAGTGGGGCGAGGACCCTGCTTGGGGAGCTGTTTTTT
CDR3aa: CASSGARTLLGELFF

v_gene: TRBV28
j_gene: TRBJ2-6
abundance: -
d_gene: TRBD1
CDR3nt: TGTGCCAGCAGTTTCGGGACAGGGGTCGGGGCCAACGTCCTGACTTTC
CDR3aa: CASSFGTGVGANVLTF

v_gene: TRBV19
j_gene: TRBJ2-3
abundance: -
d_gene: -
CDR3nt: TGTGCCAGTAGTTTGGACCCTGGAACAGATACGCAGTATTTT
CDR3aa: CASSLDPGTDTQYF

v_gene: TRBV2
j_gene: TRBJ2-6
abundance: -
d_gene: -
CDR3nt: TGTGCCAGCACTCCAGGACCCAGCTCTGGGGCCAACGTCCTGACTTTC
CDR3aa: CASTPGPSSGANVLTF

v_gene: TRBV28
j_gene: TRBJ2-1
abundance: -
d_gene: TRBD1
CDR3nt: TGTGCCAGCAGTCTACGACAACCCAGGGGGAAGTTCTTC
CDR3aa: CASSLRQPRGKFF

v_gene: TRBV9
j_gene: TRBJ2-2
abundance: -
d_gene: -
CDR3nt: TGTGCCAGCAGCGTAAGAGGCACCGGGGAGCTGTTTTTT
CDR3aa: CASSVRGTGELFF

v_gene: TRBV30
j_gene: TRBJ2-5
abundance: -
d_gene: -
CDR3nt: TGTGCCTGGAGTGTTGGACAGCGACAAGAGACCCAGTACTTC
CDR3aa: CAWSVGQRQETQYF

v_gene: TRBV30
j_gene: TRBJ1-2
abundance: -
d_gene: -
CDR3nt: TGTGCCTGGATCCCCCTTGCAGGGGAAATCTATGGCTACACCTTC
CDR3aa: CAWIPLAGEIYGYTF

v_gene: TRBV5-5
j_gene: TRBJ2-2
abundance: -
d_gene: -
CDR3nt: TGTGCCAGCAGCTGGGACGGCTCGAACACCGGGGAGCTGTTTTTT
CDR3aa: CASSWDGSNTGELFF

v_gene: TRBV27
j_gene: TRBJ2-3
abundance: once
d_gene: TRBD2
CDR3nt: TGTGCCAGCACCAATCCCCGGCTAGCGGGAGTTGCAGATACGCAGTATTTT
CDR3aa: CASTNPRLAGVADTQYF

v_gene: TRBV7-3
j_gene: TRBJ2-3
abundance: -
d_gene: TRBD2
CDR3nt: TGTGCCAGCAGCAGCGGGGGACTAGGCGCAGATACGCAGTATTTT
CDR3aa: CASSSGGLGADTQYF

v_gene: TRBV9
j_gene: TRBJ2-3
abundance: once
d_gene: -
CDR3nt: TGTGCCAGCAGCAGAGGGACGAGCGATACGCAGTATTTT
CDR3aa: CASSRGTSDTQYF

v_gene: TRBV7-4
j_gene: TRBJ1-6
abundance: once
d_gene: -
CDR3nt: TGTGCCAGCAGCTTGTTCATTAAAGGGGGCTATAATTCACCCCTCCACTTT
CDR3aa: CASSLFIKGGYNSPLHF

v_gene: TRBV12-3/TRBV12-4
j_gene: TRBJ1-1
abundance: -
d_gene: -
CDR3nt: TGTGTTACACTGGACCCAGCGGGAGCTTTCTTT
CDR3aa: CVTLDPAGAFF

v_gene: TRBV10-1
j_gene: TRBJ2-2
abundance: -
d_gene: -
CDR3nt: TGCGCCAGCAGTGAGTCGACGGGCCAGGGGGGTCACGGGGAGCTGTTTTTT
CDR3aa: CASSESTGQGGHGELFF

v_gene: TRBV6-2/TRBV6-3
j_gene: TRBJ1-1
abundance: -
d_gene: -
CDR3nt: TGTGCCAGCAGCCAGTATCATCCCACGAACACTGAAGCTTTCTTT
CDR3aa: CASSQYHPTNTEAFF

v_gene: TRBV7-9
j_gene: TRBJ2-1
abundance: -
d_gene: -
CDR3nt: TGTGCCAGCAGCTTAGCCGACACGAGGGATGAGCAGTTCTTC
CDR3aa: CASSLADTRDEQFF

v_gene: TRBV24-1
j_gene: TRBJ1-5
abundance: -
d_gene: TRBD1
CDR3nt: TGTGCCACCAGTGACCCCGGACAGGGAAGCAATCAGCCCCAGCATTTT
CDR3aa: CATSDPGQGSNQPQHF